There are a few counts of the clone carrying this T cell receptor beta chain. Germline CDR1 reads MNHEY; CDR2 reads SVGEGT. The V and J ends lost 4 bases and 5 bases respectively, with 15 bases between them. The CDR3 has 15 amino acids. The data belong to a study of blood T cell repertoires in COVID-19. About the research overall: The United States, Italy and Spain were the sources of the acute and convalescent COVID-19 samples.

Clones were read by immunoSEQ multiplex PCR, and TCRdb kept only the in-frame ones, dropping some. The sample records approximately 30,000 clones, around 92% being singletons. Sample: peripheral blood. The J gene is TRBJ1-5, the V gene TRBV6-2 or TRBV6-3; TRBD1 is a possible D gene (6 bases). The receptor was derived from a woman aged 40 to 50 with active or convalescent COVID-19. The CDR3 spells CASSSAGGGDQPQHF. The DNA for the CDR3 is TGTGCCAGCAGTTCCGCGGGGGGCGGGGATCAGCCCCAGCATTTT.